This T cell receptor (beta chain) was sequenced during a study of somatic mutations in cytotoxic T cells in rheumatoid arthritis (dated by TCRdb to about 2017). Turning to the overall study: Before any treatment started and right after they were diagnosed, patients gave peripheral blood samples (about 30 ml EDTA). Some V beta antibody-stained T-cell populations were flow-sorted on a FACSAria II or Sony SH800 at nearly 100% purity, and sorted V beta1+ cells also underwent TCRB sequencing. In newly diagnosed rheumatoid arthritis without treatment, the study examined if expanded CD8+ T-cell clones harbor somatic mutations, relying on TCRB deep sequencing to characterize clonality. TCRB deep sequencing was performed for 55 to 65 rheumatoid arthritis patients and around 20 healthy controls. Median age was essentially the same in the patient group and the control group.

On an AutoMACS, CD4+ and CD8+ cells were isolated via positive magnetic bead selection, and their purity was verified by flow cytometry. A TCR V beta antibody panel was used in flow cytometry to screen first for clonal expansions, which were then characterized by TCRB deep sequencing of sorted CD8+ fractions. Peripheral blood mononuclear cells were obtained using density gradient separation with Ficoll-Paque PLUS. Nucleospin Tissue or Tissue XS kits were used to extract DNA from CD4-enriched, CD8-enriched or PBMC samples, and a Qubit 2.0 fluorometer was used for quantification. The investigation overall reported the following: Rheumatoid arthritis patients and age-matched healthy controls did not significantly differ in CD8+ T-cell clonality. The expanded CD8+ clones had unknown antigen targets, and not appearing in virus-specific databases did not rule out that they were virus-specific. In about an eighth of the roughly 60 patients, more than 20% of CD8+ cells belonged to the largest CD8+ clone, while several identical CD8+ TCRB sequences were shared between blood and synovial fluid. An increase of CD8+ clonality with age was seen in patients (Spearman r ~ 0.49) but not in healthy controls. The slight TRBV07 underrepresentation in patients was not adjusted for multiple comparisons.

Genomic DNA underwent TCRB CDR3 sequencing using the immunoSEQ assay. In the authors' own workflow: Patient CD8+ clones larger than 1% were compared against published virus-specific TCRB sequences, and only a few matched. Nothing other than productive TCRB rearrangements was included in the analyses. Clonality was calculated as a Shannon entropy-based productive clonality index, and a clone was defined by a unique TCRB CDR3 sequence. To calculate repertoire overlap between two samples, the template counts of each clone were considered relative to each sample's total templates. A correlation with a Spearman r of 0.6 to 0.65 was found between V-gene usage by flow cytometry and V-gene usage by TCRB sequencing. TCRdb mirrors the immuneACCESS table, restricted to in-frame sequences. Some clones are absent from its copies; in checked studies, under half trace to an unresolved V gene, and the reason for the others is unknown. V, J and clone size reflect that table, while D and trimming were determined from the DNA. The sample contains roughly 13,000 clones, about 80% of them found a single time. 29% of the sample rests with the top ten.

A remark on this clone: Its target antigen remains unknown. The input lacks base qualities; no much larger clone sits a single base away.

The germline V gene provides CDR1 SGHDN and CDR2 FVKESK. Relative to germline, V is 4 bases shorter and J is 4 bases shorter, with 5 bases between their ends. The CDR3 starts with the cysteine, ends with the phenylalanine, and has 11 residues. The only DNA kept is the CDR3, 33 bases in frame from the first base. The chain is made from TRBV14 and TRBJ2-7, with no D gene named confidently. The source is an adult with rheumatoid arthritis. Sequencing used CD8+ T cells sorted from blood. The encoded CDR3 is CASSRSYEQYF. In nucleotide form, the sequence is TGTGCCAGCAGCCGCAGTTACGAGCAGTACTTC.